Here is one TCR beta chain with its context. The time point was: blood 4 weeks post-SBRT, at nephrectomy. Stated treatment: 15 Gy SBRT to primary tumor, nephrectomy 4 weeks later. The data were produced by immunoSEQ multiplex PCR, yet TCRdb's version contains in-frame clones alone and is incomplete. The sample lists about 170,000 clones, approximately 90% occurring once. The ends were cut back, 6 bases at V and 3 bases at J, with 14 bases in the middle. Germline lookup yields CDR1 LNHDA and CDR2 SQIVND (reference sequence). The CDR3 loop spans 14 amino acids. The record originates from a study of radiation and T cells in renal cell carcinoma.

Material: blood, obtained from a patient whose treatment included radiotherapy and nephrectomy. The sequence was collected from a woman aged 45-65 years with renal cell carcinoma. V and J are TRBV19 and TRBJ2-5; D is unclear. The CDR3 is CASRRALGEETQYF. Written as DNA, the CDR3 is TGTGCCAGTAGAAGAGCCCTCGGCGAAGAGACCCAGTACTTC.